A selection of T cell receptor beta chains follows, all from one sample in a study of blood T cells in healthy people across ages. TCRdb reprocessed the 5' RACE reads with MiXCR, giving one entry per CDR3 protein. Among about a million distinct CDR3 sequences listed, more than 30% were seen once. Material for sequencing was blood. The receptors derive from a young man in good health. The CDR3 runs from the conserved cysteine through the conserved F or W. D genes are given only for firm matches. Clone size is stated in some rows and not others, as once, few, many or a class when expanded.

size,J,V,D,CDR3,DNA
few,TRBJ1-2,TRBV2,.,CASSVQRLNYGYTF,TGTGCCAGCAGTGTACAGAGACTTAACTATGGCTACACCTTC
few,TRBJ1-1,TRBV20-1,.,CSASIANTEAFF,TGCAGTGCTAGTATCGCGAACACTGAAGCTTTCTTT
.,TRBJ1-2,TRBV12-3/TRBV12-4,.,CASSPPRDTLNYGYTF,TGTGCCAGCAGTCCCCCCCGGGACACCCTTAACTATGGCTACACCTTC
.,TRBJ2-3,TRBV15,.,CATSPRLDGTDTQYF,TGTGCCACCAGCCCCCGACTAGACGGCACAGATACGCAGTATTTT
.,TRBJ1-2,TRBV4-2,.,CASSQDSWAARGYTF,TGTGCCAGCAGCCAAGATAGTTGGGCTGCGCGCGGCTACACCTTC
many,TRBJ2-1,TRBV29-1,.,CSVRSSYNEQFF,TGCAGCGTACGAAGCTCCTACAATGAGCAGTTCTTC
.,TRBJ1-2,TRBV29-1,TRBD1,CGVLNRDRVNGYTF,TGCGGCGTCCTAAACCGGGACAGGGTTAATGGCTACACCTTC
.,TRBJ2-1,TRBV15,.,CATSGNRGNEQFF,TGTGCCACCAGCGGTAACCGAGGCAATGAGCAGTTCTTC
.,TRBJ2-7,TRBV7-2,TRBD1,CASSSQETGAFEQYF,TGTGCCAGCAGCTCCCAAGAAACAGGGGCCTTTGAGCAGTACTTC
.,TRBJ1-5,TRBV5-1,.,CASSLAPGADQPQHF,TGCGCCAGCAGCTTGGCCCCGGGGGCGGACCAGCCCCAGCATTTT
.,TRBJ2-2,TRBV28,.,CASSLTGSTGELFF,TGTGCCAGCAGTTTAACAGGGAGCACCGGGGAGCTGTTTTTT
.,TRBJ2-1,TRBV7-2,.,CASSLVVGLSYNEQFF,TGTGCCAGCAGCTTAGTGGTGGGCCTCTCCTACAATGAGCAGTTCTTC
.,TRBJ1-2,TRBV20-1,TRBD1,CSARDREVNYGYTF,TGCAGTGCTAGGGACAGGGAAGTTAACTATGGCTACACCTTC
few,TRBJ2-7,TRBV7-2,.,CASSFILESYEQYF,TGTGCCAGCAGCTTTATCCTGGAATCCTACGAGCAGTACTTC
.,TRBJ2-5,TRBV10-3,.,CAIRGQETQYF,TGTGCCATCAGGGGACAAGAGACCCAGTACTTC
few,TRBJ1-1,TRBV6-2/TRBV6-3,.,CASRQTTRTEAFF,TGTGCCAGCAGGCAGACAACTCGCACTGAAGCTTTCTTT
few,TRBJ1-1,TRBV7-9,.,CASSHFKNTEAFF,TGTGCCAGCAGCCATTTCAAGAACACTGAAGCTTTCTTT
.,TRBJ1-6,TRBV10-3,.,CAIRDSQAYNSPLHF,TGTGCCATCAGAGACTCACAGGCTTATAATTCACCCCTCCACTTT
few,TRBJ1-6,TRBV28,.,CASRLGGGPLHF,TGTGCCAGCAGGCTAGGGGGAGGACCCCTCCACTTT